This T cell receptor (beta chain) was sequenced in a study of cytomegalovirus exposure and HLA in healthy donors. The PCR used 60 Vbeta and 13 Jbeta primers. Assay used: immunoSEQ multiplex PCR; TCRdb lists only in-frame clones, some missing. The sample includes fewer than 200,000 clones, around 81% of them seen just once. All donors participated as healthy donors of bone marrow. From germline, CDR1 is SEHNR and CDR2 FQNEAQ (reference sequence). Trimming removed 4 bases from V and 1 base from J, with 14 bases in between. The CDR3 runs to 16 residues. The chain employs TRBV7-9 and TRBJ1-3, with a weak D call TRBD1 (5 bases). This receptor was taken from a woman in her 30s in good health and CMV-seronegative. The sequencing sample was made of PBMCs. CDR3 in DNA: TGTGCCAGCAGCTCCTTACAGGACCTGTCTGGAAACACCATATATTTT. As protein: CASSSLQDLSGNTIYF.